In its sample, the clone carrying this T cell receptor beta chain was seen once. Its antigen remains unknown. Losses at the gene ends were 6 bases for V and 0 bases for J; bases not matched to a gene: 3. The germline V gene encodes CDR1 MNHEY and CDR2 SVGAGI. This CDR3 spans 15 amino acids. Data came from immunoSEQ multiplex PCR; TCRdb stores just in-frame clones and leaves some out. The profile shows 90,000 to 130,000 clones, around 84% of them singletons. These data are taken from a study of T cell responses to AZD1222 COVID-19 vaccine. Regarding the study as a whole: Spike as a whole was targeted by vaccine-associated CD4 TCRs, dominant at 160-218 and 743-854. The donors showed a predominance of white British ancestry and of females, with possible underestimation of clonal diversity.

This receptor was obtained from an adult in good health. V and J are TRBV6-5 and TRBJ1-1, with 11 bases fitting TRBD1. The material sequenced was peripheral blood, taken on day 0 of AZD1222 vaccination. The CDR3 bases are TGTGCCAGCAGCCGGGACAGGGGGATGAACACTGAAGCTTTCTTT. Protein sequence: CASSRDRGMNTEAFF.